This T cell receptor beta chain appears in the sequencing data of a study of neoadjuvant anti-PD-1 for oral cavity cancer (dated by TCRdb to the early 2020s). A note on the overall study: Before undergoing curative-intent surgical resection, most patients got three to four biweekly nivolumab doses at 3 mg/kg. For patients who did not progress, a fourth nivolumab dose was given around day 43, followed by definitive surgical resection on days 50-56. Responders were defined as patients with complete response, partial response or stable disease by RECIST 1.1; non-responders were defined as patients with progression. The parent correlative cohort had about 11 patients and a response rate of 30% to 35%.

For deep sequencing of PBMC libraries, mostly about 480 ng of input genomic DNA was used, and six replicates were run per sample. Following the manufacturer's instructions, the team built TCRbeta libraries using the immunoSEQ hsTCRbeta kit. The finished libraries were brought together in one pool at approximately 3.2 nM, which was then read using an Illumina NovaSeq 6000 S4 flow cell. In the paper's pipeline: The immunoSEQ Analyzer handled quality control and preprocessing of the raw data. The analysis was restricted to productive rearrangements, with each unique CDR3 amino acid sequence defining a clonotype. Repertoire clonality was estimated as the Gini-Simpson index, which was computed with the R package tcR. Student's t test was used to compare Gini indices, while Pearson correlation assessed associations with tumor size change. Drawn from immuneACCESS, this table holds only the in-frame rearrangements with V and J called that TCRdb kept. Clones are partly lost; checked studies trace under half to an unresolved V gene and leave the rest unexplained. D and trimming come from the DNA, and the V and J calls and clone size come from that table. Here the sample has 15,000 or so clones; 64% occur a single time. The ten largest clones represent about 3% of the sample.

The sample's time point label, decoded: before neoadjuvant nivolumab. Patients had been newly diagnosed with stage II-IVA oral cavity squamous cell carcinoma, and no prior systemic or radiation treatment had been given to the patients. The cohort consisted of patients with HPV-negative, locally advanced oral cavity squamous cell carcinoma. Peripheral blood mononuclear cells were analyzed directly and were not maintained or expanded in culture. The samples were obtained from a longitudinal correlative study of a single-arm phase II trial testing neoadjuvant nivolumab in oral cavity squamous cell carcinoma. Genomic DNA-based TCRbeta sequencing was performed on subject-matched pre- and post-treatment PBMCs and tumors from three responders and three non-responders. Peripheral blood mononuclear cells were collected once before nivolumab treatment and again after treatment, at the time of surgery. The Maxwell RSC DNA from Cells kit was used to isolate genomic DNA from PBMCs.

This clone was seen a handful of times. What this receptor recognizes is not known. No per-base quality is available; no much larger clone lies one base away. General study outcomes and caveats: After neoadjuvant nivolumab, non-responders showed significantly higher T cell clonality (Gini index) in PBMCs than responders did. Higher pretreatment blood Treg/Th17 ratios correlated with higher pretreatment blood TCRbeta clonality and lower post-treatment tumor TCRbeta clonality. The TCR analyses had only a few patients in each response group, and the authors called for validation in larger cohorts.

From the cysteine up to the phenylalanine, the CDR3 has a length of 14 residues. Only the CDR3 region is kept as DNA, spanning 42 bases read in frame from base 1. CDR1 and CDR2 (MNHEY, SMNVEV) derive from the germline V gene (reference sequence). Here V drops 6 bases and J drops 6 bases, and the junction holds 8 bases not matched to any gene. The sequence derives from a person aged 35 to 85 with oral cavity squamous cell carcinoma. Sequenced material: PBMCs, taken before nivolumab (anti-PD-1) treatment. The rearrangement joined TRBV27 to TRBJ2-7; TRBD2 lines up with 10 middle nucleotides. The sequence in DNA is TGTGCCAGCAGCGAACCTAGCGGGAGAACCGAGCAGTACTTC. It specifies CASSEPSGRTEQYF.